Shown below are 22 T cell receptor beta chains from a single sample sequenced in a study of CD8 T cells in ankylosing spondylitis. TCRdb reanalysed the 5' RACE reads using MiXCR and keeps one entry per CDR3 protein. The table has about 90,000 distinct CDR3 sequences, 27% seen once. The sample taken for sequencing was blood, either unsorted or a sorted T cell fraction (not recorded which). The receptors were gathered from a male donor with ankylosing spondylitis or in good health (not recorded which).

V is TRBV14 and J is TRBJ1-6, with TRBD1 matching over 10 bases. CDR3 length: 15 residues. The junction had 4 bases not matched to a gene; V was cut back by 2 bases and J by 9 bases. Per the germline V gene, CDR1 is SGHDN and CDR2 is FVKESK. The CDR3 here is CASSQPGTGASPLHF. Written as DNA, the CDR3 is TGTGCCAGCAGCCAACCCGGGACAGGGGCTTCACCCCTCCACTTT.

This chain connects TRBV7-9 to TRBJ2-1; D gene unclear. Germline CDR1 is SEHNR and CDR2 is FQNEAQ (reference sequence). Trimming cost V 3 bases and J 6 bases, with 12 bases left between them. The CDR3 runs to 14 residues. CDR3 sequence: CASSFSLPANEQFF. Written as DNA, the CDR3 is TGTGCCAGCAGCTTTTCACTCCCAGCCAATGAGCAGTTCTTC.

The chain uses TRBV27 and TRBJ2-1; D not certain. The CDR3 totals 12 residues. Germline CDR1 and CDR2: MNHEY and SMNVEV (reference sequence). The germline V and J ends were trimmed by 3 bases and 4 bases, with 4 bases remaining between them. The CDR3 coding sequence is TGTGCCAGCAGTTTCCGGTACAATGAGCAGTTCTTC. It yields the protein CASSFRYNEQFF.

This clonotype was seen a handful of times. One junction end does not reproduce the germline sequence, and a read error may be involved. V is TRBV20-1 and J is TRBJ1-2; maybe TRBD1 (6 bases). Per germline, CDR1 DFQATT and CDR2 SNEGSKA (reference sequence). The CDR3 consists of 13 residues. The CDR3 loop reads CSARDSQNEGSLF. CDR3 nucleotides: TGCAGTGCTAGGGACAGCCAAAACGAAGGGTCGCTCTTC.

V gene TRBV7-8 combines with J gene TRBJ2-5, with D possibly being TRBD1 or TRBD2 (5 bases each). V was trimmed by 6 bases and J by 0 bases, leaving 14 bases between them. The CDR3 is 15 amino acids. CDR1 and CDR2 (germline): SGHVS, FQNEAQ. The CDR3 nucleotides are TGTGCCAGCAGTAACCAGCCGGGACACCAAGAGACCCAGTACTTC. Protein sequence: CASSNQPGHQETQYF.

The chain has TRBV5-1 and TRBJ2-7; 7 positions agree with TRBD2. The CDR3 sequence is 17 residues long. From germline, CDR1 is SGHRS and CDR2 YFSETQ. After removal of 1 base from V and 1 base from J, the junction contained 11 bases not matched to a gene. The CDR3 sequence is CASSLTLAAASSYEQYF. The CDR3 DNA reads as TGCGCCAGCAGCTTGACGCTAGCGGCGGCATCTTCCTACGAGCAGTACTTC.

V and J are TRBV6-1 and TRBJ2-7; D is undetermined. The length of the CDR3 is 11 residues. Trimming cost V 2 bases and J 4 bases, with 3 bases left between them. Germline CDR1 is MNHNS and CDR2 is SASEGT. The CDR3 region has the DNA TGTGCCAGCAGTGAATGGTACGAGCAGTACGTC. Amino acids: CASSEWYEQYV.

V gene TRBV20-1 combines with J gene TRBJ2-3, with TRBD2 matching 7 bases. The CDR3 contains 14 residues. J lost 2 bases, V lost 3 bases, and 5 bases had no gene match. The V gene's germline CDR1 is DFQATT and CDR2 SNEGSKA (reference sequence). In nucleotides, the CDR3 is TGCAGTGCTAGTGTGGCGGGGGTCACAGATACGCAGTATTTT. This translates into CSASVAGVTDTQYF.

This chain joins TRBV5-1 and TRBJ1-1; 9 bases are a match to TRBD1. The CDR3 runs to 15 residues. With 4 bases clipped from V and 1 base from J, the junction kept 5 bases outside the gene matches. CDR1 SGHRS and CDR2 YFSETQ come from the germline V gene. The CDR3 DNA reads TGCGCCAGCAGCCGCGGACAGGGGCAGAACACTGAAGCTTTCTTT. It specifies CASSRGQGQNTEAFF.

This clonotype appeared a few times. The V call is TRBV9, the J call TRBJ1-6, with 8 bases matching TRBD1. CDR1 and CDR2 (germline): SGDLS, YYNGEE. This CDR3 is 17 amino acids long. With 3 bases clipped from V and 7 bases from J, the junction kept 12 bases outside the gene matches. Written as DNA, the CDR3 is TGTGCCAGCAGCGCCCAAGGACAGGGTGTAAAAAATTCACCCCTCCACTTT. Translating it yields CASSAQGQGVKNSPLHF. Combining the CDR3 with reference TRBV9 and TRBJ1-6 gives the whole variable domain DSGVTQTPKHLITATGQRVTLRCSPRSGDLSVYWYQQSLDQGLQFLIQYYNGEERAKGNILERFSAQQFPDLHSELNLSSLELGDSALYFCASSAQGQGVKNSPLHFGNGTRLTVT.

The V gene is TRBV5-1, the J gene TRBJ1-3; D unresolved. CDR3 size: 14 residues. The germline V gene has CDR1 SGHRS and CDR2 YFSETQ. Trimming took 0 bases from V and 6 from J, leaving 10 bases between them. The CDR3 reads CASSLGRAENTIYF. DNA for the CDR3: TGCGCCAGCAGCTTGGGGAGGGCGGAAAACACCATATATTTT.

The chain links TRBV7-2 to TRBJ1-1; tentative D call: TRBD1 (5 bases). Germline CDR1 reads SGHTA; CDR2 reads FQGNSA. With 5 bases removed from V and 1 base from J, the gap between germline ends came to 14 bases. The CDR3 has 15 residues. In nucleotides, the CDR3 is TGTGCCAGCAGCCCTCTATCTACAGGGAACACTGAAGCTTTCTTT. It codes for CASSPLSTGNTEAFF.

This clonotype was counted at least ten times. This chain uses TRBV6-6 with TRBJ2-7; 7 bases agree with TRBD1. The CDR3 contains 13 residues. Germline V gene data show CDR1 as MNHNY and CDR2 as SVGAGI (reference sequence). Trimming at V came to 0 bases and at J to 4 bases, leaving 0 bases not matched to a gene. CDR3 DNA sequence: TGTGCCAGCAGTTACTCGACAGGGTACGAGCAGTACTTC. Translation: CASSYSTGYEQYF.

A few counts support this clonotype. The rearrangement uses TRBV5-1 and TRBJ2-3, with 9 nucleotides matching TRBD1. V lost 5 bases and J lost 6; bases outside the gene matches: 7. Germline assignment: CDR1 SGHRS and CDR2 YFSETQ. The CDR3 loop spans 14 amino acids. The CDR3 sequence: CASRSGTGIDTQYF. The CDR3 bases are TGCGCCAGCAGGTCCGGGACAGGGATCGATACGCAGTATTTT.

The chain couples TRBV18 to TRBJ1-1; the match to TRBD1 covers 8 bases. The trim removed 4 bases at V and 5 bases at J, leaving 6 bases unmatched. CDR3 length equals 14 residues. Germline V CDR1 and CDR2: KGHSH, LQKENI. CDR3 in amino acids: CASSREGQVTEAFF. DNA for the CDR3: TGTGCCAGCTCACGGGAGGGACAGGTAACTGAAGCTTTCTTT.

Many counts were recorded for this clonotype. CDR3 loop: CASSPITGTGHRGLFF. The CDR3 coding sequence is TGTGCCAGCAGTCCGATTACCGGGACAGGGCACAGGGGACTGTTTTTT. The gene calls are TRBV3-1 and TRBJ1-4; TRBD1 matches 9 bases. The CDR3 runs to 16 residues. Germline V gene sequence: CDR1 LGHDT, CDR2 YNNKEL (reference sequence). J gave up 13 bases and V 6 bases, and 18 bases lay outside the gene matches.

This clonotype has just a few counts. The chain couples TRBV7-9 to TRBJ2-7; possibly TRBD1 for D (6 bases). The CDR3 extends over 14 amino acids. Deletions cut 1 base from V and 2 bases from J, with 9 bases between. Per the germline V gene, CDR1 is SEHNR and CDR2 is FQNEAQ (reference sequence). CDR3 bases: TGTGCCAGCAGCTTAGGTCCAGGGGCCTACGAGCAGTACTTC. It codes for CASSLGPGAYEQYF.

The table lists this clonotype with many counts. The chain combines TRBV14 with TRBJ2-2; no clear D gene. Trimming cost V 1 base and J 4 bases, with 7 bases left between them. Germline CDR1 reads SGHDN; CDR2 reads FVKESK. The CDR3 extends over 14 amino acids. CDR3 in amino acids: CASSQATLTGELFF. The CDR3, as DNA: TGTGCCAGCAGCCAAGCTACCCTCACCGGGGAGCTGTTTTTT. Full variable domain (remainder filled in from reference TRBV14 and TRBJ2-2): EAGVTQFPSHSVIEKGQTVTLRCDPISGHDNLYWYRRVMGKEIKFLLHFVKESKQDESGMPNNRFLAERTGGTYSTLKVQPAELEDSGVYFCASSQATLTGELFFGEGSRLTVL.

Here the CDR3 DNA reads TGTGCCAGCAGTTTTGGGCCAGGATTTGTGGTAGGCACTGAAGCTTTCTTT. Amino acids: CASSFGPGFVVGTEAFF. V is TRBV12-3 or TRBV12-4 and J is TRBJ1-1; D unclear. V gave up 3 bases and J gave up 4 bases, with 21 bases separating them. There are 17 residues in the CDR3.

This sequence joins TRBV5-1 and TRBJ2-5, with D perhaps TRBD2 (6 bases). Deletions cut 0 bases from V and 1 base from J, with 7 bases between. Germline V lookup: CDR1 SGHRS, CDR2 YFSETQ. The CDR3 consists of 14 residues. The CDR3 DNA reads as TGCGCCAGCAGCTTGGTTAGCGGCCAAGAGACCCAGTACTTC. Translating gives CASSLVSGQETQYF.

The CDR3 nucleotides read TGCGCCAGCAGCTTGCAGTCTGGCGGGGGGGACTACGAGCAGTACGTC. Translated: CASSLQSGGGDYEQYV. The chain employs TRBV5-1 and TRBJ2-7; 9 nucleotides agree with TRBD2. J gave up 3 bases and V 1 base, and 8 bases lay outside the gene matches. This CDR3 is built from 16 residues. CDR1 is SGHRS, CDR2 YFSETQ, per germline.

This clonotype occurred a few times. The chain uses TRBV9 and TRBJ1-1, with D uncertain. The germline V gene encodes CDR1 SGDLS and CDR2 YYNGEE. The CDR3 runs 13 residues. Trimming removed 1 base from V and 2 bases from J, with 6 bases in between. The CDR3 DNA follows: TGTGCCAGCAGCGTAAGCCGAAACACTGAAGCTTTCTTT. It yields the protein CASSVSRNTEAFF.